This TCR beta chain derives from a study of blood T cell repertoires in COVID-19. In the study overall: From the United States, Italy and Spain came samples of acute and convalescent COVID-19. In each case, the material was cDNA or gDNA derived from T cells, B-cell-depleted T cells, or PBMCs.

After removal of 1 base from V and 5 bases from J, the junction contained 0 bases not matched to a gene. CDR3 length: 13 amino acids. CDR1 is SGHRS, CDR2 YFSETQ, per germline. Comment on this clone: Other nucleotide sequences from this sample produce the same CDR3.

Original handling: Reference gene primer amplification gave estimated nucleated cell counts. Method: immunoSEQ multiplex PCR; TCRdb's copy keeps in-frame clones and lacks some. Clone size and the V and J calls come from that table; the DNA yielded D and trimming. The sample holds 350,000 to 400,000 clones; more than 70% are singletons and the top ten take roughly 1.2%. The chain links TRBV5-1 to TRBJ1-5; 7 nucleotides line up with TRBD1. Sample: PBMCs or T cells enriched from blood (not recorded which). This receptor was obtained from a woman in her late teens or twenties who had recovered from COVID-19. CDR3 sequence: CASSLTGDQPQHF. In DNA, the CDR3 is TGCGCCAGCAGCTTGACAGGGGATCAGCCCCAGCATTTT.